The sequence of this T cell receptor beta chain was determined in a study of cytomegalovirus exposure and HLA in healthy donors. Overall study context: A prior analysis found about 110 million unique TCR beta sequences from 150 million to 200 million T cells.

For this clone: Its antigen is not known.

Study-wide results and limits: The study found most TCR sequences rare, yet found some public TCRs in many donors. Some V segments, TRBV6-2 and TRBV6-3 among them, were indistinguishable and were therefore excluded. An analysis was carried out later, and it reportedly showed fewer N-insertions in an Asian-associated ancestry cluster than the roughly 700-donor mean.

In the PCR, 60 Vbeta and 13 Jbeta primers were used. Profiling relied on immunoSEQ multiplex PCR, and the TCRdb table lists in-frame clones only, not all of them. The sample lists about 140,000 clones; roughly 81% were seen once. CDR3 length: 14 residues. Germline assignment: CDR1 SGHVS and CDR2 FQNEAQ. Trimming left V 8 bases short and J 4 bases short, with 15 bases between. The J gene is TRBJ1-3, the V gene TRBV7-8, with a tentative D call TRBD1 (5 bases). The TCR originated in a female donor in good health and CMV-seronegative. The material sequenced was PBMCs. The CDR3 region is CASSWRGSGNTIYF. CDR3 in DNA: TGTGCCAGCTCCTGGAGGGGTTCCGGAAACACCATATATTTT.